This T cell receptor beta chain was sequenced in a study of blood T cells in healthy people across ages (dated by TCRdb to the mid-2010s). With respect to the entire study: In model experiments, template switching captured roughly one uniquely barcoded TCR beta cDNA molecule for every two T cells. Age-related changes in TCR beta repertoire diversity were measured in the study by deep sequencing normalized with unique cDNA molecular identifiers. The donors were divided into four age groups: young (average around 15 years), middle-aged (about 40), aged (approximately 62) and long-lived (about 80). To avoid experimental bias, donors of different ages were spread randomly across the sequencing lanes. Two additional independent replicas of 1 million unique cDNA reads from the same blood draw were analyzed for two donors (one aged 18 to 29 and one aged 80 or older).

Reading from cysteine to phenylalanine, the CDR3 counts 13 amino acids. Only CDR3 DNA is held: 39 bases, read in frame from base 1. V loses 1 base of germline sequence and J loses 7 bases, and the interval between the two ends is 7 bases. The germline V gene supplies CDR1 LGHNA and CDR2 YNFKEQ. Systemically healthy Caucasian individuals from Russia, some 38 in total and aged 6 to 90 years, were included as donors. Ten milliliters of peripheral blood were drawn from each donor into EDTA-treated Vacutainer tubes. PBMCs were isolated by Ficoll-Paque density-gradient centrifugation, with at least 6.5 million obtained per sample. Total RNA, at least 5.5 micrograms per sample, was extracted from PBMCs with Trizol reagent. For every donor, flow cytometry on a PBMC aliquot measured the percentage of naive CD45RAhigh/CD27high T cells. The library was made by 5' RACE. Data came from an Illumina HiSeq 2500. A second PCR of roughly 6 to 11 cycles was run with a J-beta primer mix and a sample-barcoded 5' primer. Each TCR beta cDNA molecule received a unique molecular identifier from a template-switch 5' adaptor carrying 12 random nucleotides. At least 3 million CDR3-containing paired-end reads were obtained from each sample. The Mint cDNA synthesis kit, primed by a TRBC-specific oligonucleotide, was used to synthesize first-strand cDNA from all RNA. After uracil-DNA glycosylase treatment, a first 18-cycle PCR used universal primers M1SS and BC2_uni_R on all cDNA. Under the source paper's analysis protocol: Each sample was normalized by randomly selecting 1 million high-quality reads, each carrying a distinct molecular identifier. Instead of being binned into consensus sequences, reads with shared molecular identifiers were discarded. MiTCR, with a Q25 quality threshold and the strictest error-elimination algorithm, was used for CDR3 identification, clonotype clustering and error correction. A nonparametric unseen species model using Euler transformation provided a lower-bound estimate of total TCR beta diversity. TCRdb ran its own pipeline on the public reads, namely fastp trimming at Q25 and MiXCR clone calling, and kept in-frame beta chains. Rows are unified per CDR3 protein, each entry keeping the most common DNA and genes. These V and J calls originate from TCRdb's pipeline instead of the authors' own analysis. The sample yields around 650,000 distinct CDR3 sequences; around 41% were counted once. 25% to 30% of the sample is in the top ten clones.

Concerning this clonotype itself: Its antigen is unknown. Base qualities are not recorded, but no much larger clone differs from it by a single base.

Overall results and qualifications from the work: There was a strong correlation between observed TCR beta diversity and the percentage of naive T cells measured by flow cytometry. Estimates of total diversity from one million sequenced T cells were regarded as lower bounds and underestimates. Compared with the aged group, the long-lived group had more naive CD4+ T cells, fewer expanded clones and increased TCR diversity, suggesting age selection. Observed TCR beta diversity per million T cells fell roughly linearly with age, and a significant reduction was already apparent by age around 40. Because the CMV infection status of the donors was unknown, age-related changes in expanded clonotypes may potentially have been confounded. Bulk unsorted PBMC profiling prevented conclusive comparison of naive and antigen-experienced compartments.

The origin of this receptor is a man aged 80 or over in good health. Specimen: blood. Rearrangement joined TRBV4-2 to TRBJ1-4, with the D gene not confidently named. The CDR3 corresponds to CASSQVSTEKLFF. The DNA is as follows: TGTGCCAGCAGCCAAGTCTCGACTGAAAAACTGTTTTTT.